The sequence of this TCR beta chain was determined in a study of T cell responses to AZD1222 COVID-19 vaccine (dated by TCRdb to the early 2020s). Concerning the study at large: AZD1222 recipients with second doses at about 4 weeks or about 12 weeks were pooled, because spike-specific TCR depth and breadth did not differ between schedules. A total of over 230 trial participants underwent TCR sequencing, of whom around 210 had received two doses of AZD1222 and about 26 had received two doses of the MenACWY control vaccine. Trial participants were enrolled by age into subgroups of 18-55, 56-69 and 70-plus years, and approximately 150, 30 and 60 TCR-sequenced participants, respectively, were included in these subgroups.

Explained via the paper, the time point label denotes: baseline before first vaccination. Vaccinee samples came from UK trials COV001 and COV002, including a single-blind randomized controlled phase 2/3 trial of AZD1222 (ChAdOx1 nCoV-19) in healthy adults. Trial participant PBMC samples were collected at day 0 and day 28 after the second dose for TCRbeta chain sequencing. Details on this clone: The antigen it recognizes is unknown. Base qualities are not provided; no much larger clone lies one nucleotide away.

The CDR3, from cysteine to phenylalanine, totals 14 residues. Only the CDR3 DNA stays, 42 bases, in frame from base 1. Trimming takes 5 bases from V and 8 bases from J, and the germline ends sit 18 bases apart. The germline V gene encodes CDR1 SGHAT and CDR2 FQNNGV. The CDR3 regions of human TCRbeta chains were subjected to immunosequencing. As for how the authors treated the data: Repertoire TCRs were checked for matches against a reference library of SARS-CoV-2-specific TCRs that had been generated using the MIRA antigen-specificity platform. Breadth meant the fraction of unique TCRs that were SARS-CoV-2-associated, whereas depth meant the fraction of total T cells that were SARS-CoV-2-associated. Using the MIRA data, every spike-specific TCR was mapped to the spike region that the TCR reacted to and assigned to either a CD4 or a CD8 class. Log10-transformed breadth and depth values were compared by one-way ANOVA with Sidak's multiple comparisons tests. TCRdb took over this immuneACCESS table, retaining in-frame rearrangements with V and J assigned. Such tables are incomplete; in checked studies, under half of the missing clones stem from an unresolved V gene, and the remainder is unexplained. The V and J calls and the clone size are those of that table, but D and trimming were determined from the DNA. This sample holds 150,000 to 200,000 clones; under 95% were observed only once. About 1.4% of the sample is taken by the ten largest.

Overall study outcomes, separate from this receptor: Conclusions about previously exposed vaccinees are limited, since just six AZD1222 recipients were seropositive for SARS-CoV-2 at baseline. Because no samples from the day 14 peak response were available, repertoires could be characterized only after the peak T cell response. After two AZD1222 doses, both the breadth and the depth of spike-specific TCRs were significantly higher than at day 0 and than in MenACWY recipients. Most participants were white British and females outnumbered males, and the authors suggested that clonal diversity may have been underestimated. The 56-69-year group was small, and its depth increase did not reach significance, likely because of low power. Reportedly, almost half of the unique spike-specific TCRs recognized epitopes lying outside the regions that are mutated in the B.1.351 and B.1.1.7 variants. The vaccine-associated CD4 TCRs covered the entire spike protein, and the dominant responses fell in regions 160-218 and 743-854.

The sequence joins TRBV11-2 to TRBJ1-2; the D gene identity is not certain. This receptor was identified in an adult in good health. The specimen comprised peripheral blood, sampled on day 0 of AZD1222 vaccination. The CDR3 sequence is CASSPAVGKRGYTF. The nucleotides read TGTGCCAGCAGCCCCGCCGTGGGGAAGAGAGGCTACACCTTC. The full variable domain, completed from the reference TRBV11-2 and TRBJ1-2 proteins outside the CDR3, reads EAGVAQSPRYKIIEKRQSVAFWCNPISGHATLYWYQQILGQGPKLLIQFQNNGVVDDSQLPKDRFSAERLKGVDSTLKIQPAKLEDSAVYLCASSPAVGKRGYTFGSGTRLTVV.